These T cell receptor beta chains were read from a single sample in a study of shared clonotypes between healthy human individuals. Measured with immunoSEQ multiplex PCR; TCRdb has only the in-frame clones, and not every one. This sample carries roughly 450,000 clones, more than 65% of them seen once, and the ten largest clones take 10% to 15%. The sample consisted of PBMCs. These receptors originate from a woman between 40 and 50 years old in good health. Some clones in this sample may be carry-over from other donors' samples. The CDR3 runs from the conserved cysteine through the conserved F or W. Each record gives: D gene, J gene, V gene, clone size, CDR3 DNA, CDR3 protein. D genes are given only for firm matches. Expanded clones are given a class, and other clones once, few, many or no size at all.

>TRBD1|TRBJ1-1|TRBV11-2|-
TGTGCCAGCAGCCGACAGGGAGGGACTGAAGCTTTCTTT
CASSRQGGTEAFF
>TRBD2|TRBJ2-3|TRBV5-1|-
TGCGCCAGCAGGACTAGCGGCACCGGGGGGGATACGCAGTATTTT
CASRTSGTGGDTQYF
>TRBD1|TRBJ2-7|TRBV7-8|-
TGTGCCAGCAGCTATGGGGACAGTCGTTCGGGCGAGCAGTACTTC
CASSYGDSRSGEQYF
>-|TRBJ2-7|TRBV28|-
TGTGCCAGCAATATCGGCGGGACTGCCTACGAGCAGTACTTC
CASNIGGTAYEQYF
>-|TRBJ2-1|TRBV20-1|-
TGCAGTGCTACTTTTGCCAATGAGCAGTTCTTC
CSATFANEQFF
>-|TRBJ2-7|TRBV18|-
TGTGCCAGCTCACCACGACCAGTCTACGAGCAGTACTTC
CASSPRPVYEQYF
>-|TRBJ1-2|TRBV5-4|-
TGTGCCAGCAGCTTGGAAGGCACTGGGGTCATCAACTATGGCTACACCTTC
CASSLEGTGVINYGYTF
>-|TRBJ1-1|TRBV7-6|-
TGTGCCAGCAGCTTAAAGTACTCCACTGAAGCTTTCTTT
CASSLKYSTEAFF
>-|TRBJ2-2|TRBV7-9|-
TGTGCCAGCAGCTTAGTGCCCCTTACGGGACCCCTAATTCCCGGGGAGCTGTTTTTT
CASSLVPLTGPLIPGELFF
>TRBD1|TRBJ2-7|TRBV28|-
TGTGCCAGTGAAACCCCAGGGGGTTGGGGCGAGCAGTACTTC
CASETPGGWGEQYF
>-|TRBJ1-5|TRBV6-1|-
TGTGCCAGCAGGCTCAGGGGAAATCAGCCCCAGCATTTT
CASRLRGNQPQHF
>TRBD1|TRBJ1-2|TRBV4-1|-
TGCGCCAGCAGCCACTACAGGGGAGAGAACTATGGCTACACCTTC
CASSHYRGENYGYTF
>-|TRBJ2-6|TRBV28|once
TGTGCCAGCAGTTCCCGACGACGGCAGGAGGGGGCCAACGTCCTGACTTTC
CASSSRRRQEGANVLTF
>TRBD1|TRBJ2-2|TRBV7-9|-
TGTGCCAGCAGCGGGGGACAGGGCAACGGGGAGCTGTTTTTT
CASSGGQGNGELFF
>-|TRBJ2-7|TRBV19|-
TGTGCCAGTAGTATAGTATTCGGGGACACCTACGAGCAGTACTTC
CASSIVFGDTYEQYF
>-|TRBJ2-3|TRBV4-3|-
TGCGCCAGCAGCCAAGAAGGGGATACGCAGTATTTT
CASSQEGDTQYF
>-|TRBJ1-1|TRBV7-9|-
TGTGCCAGCAGCGTCCCGGACGGACGAAACACTGAAGCTTTCTTT
CASSVPDGRNTEAFF
>-|TRBJ1-1|TRBV30|-
TGTGCCTGGAGTTTCGGGGTTTCTGAAGCTTTCTTT
CAWSFGVSEAFF
>TRBD2|TRBJ2-2|TRBV11-1|-
TGTGCCAGCAGCTTCCGACTAGCGTCGCCCGGGGAGCTGTTTTTT
CASSFRLASPGELFF
>-|TRBJ1-1|TRBV6-5|-
TGTGCCAGCAGACGCCGGAGGGGAAAGAACACTGAAGCTTTCTTT
CASRRRRGKNTEAFF
>TRBD1|TRBJ1-2|TRBV27|-
TGTGCCAGCAGTTTTCAGGGGGTAGGTGGCTACACCTTC
CASSFQGVGGYTF
>TRBD1|TRBJ2-7|TRBV7-2|-
TGTGCCAGCAGCCCTTCCGGGACAGGATATTACGAGCAGTACTTC
CASSPSGTGYYEQYF
>-|TRBJ2-3|TRBV12-2|-
TGTGCAAGTCGCTACACCTGGGTCGGGACAGGGCCCACAGATACGCAGTATTTT
CASRYTWVGTGPTDTQYF
>-|TRBJ1-1|TRBV21-1|-
TGTGCCCCCAGGGACACTGCTTTCTTT
CAPRDTAFF
>TRBD1|TRBJ1-1|TRBV29-1|-
TGCAGCGTTGAACCCGGGACAGGGACGGGGGAAGCTTTCTTT
CSVEPGTGTGEAFF
>TRBD1|TRBJ2-2|TRBV7-9|-
TGTGCCAGCACCCCCTTTGGGCAAGGACAGGGGACTGGGGAGCTGTTTTTT
CASTPFGQGQGTGELFF
>-|TRBJ2-2|TRBV4-3|-
TGCGCCAGCAGCCAAGATCCCACACAGGTCACCGGGGAGCTGTTTTTT
CASSQDPTQVTGELFF
>TRBD1|TRBJ2-7|TRBV4-3|-
TGCGCCAGCAGCCAAGATAGGAACAGGGGATGGTCCTACGAGCAGTACTTC
CASSQDRNRGWSYEQYF
>TRBD2|TRBJ2-7|TRBV19|-
TGTGCCAGTAGTCTCTCTAGCGGGAGGATTGAGCAGTACTTC
CASSLSSGRIEQYF
>-|TRBJ1-5|TRBV5-5|-
TGTGCCAGCAGCCCGGGGGTCAATCAGCCCCAGCATTTT
CASSPGVNQPQHF
>TRBD2|TRBJ2-5|TRBV23-1|-
TGCGCCAGCAGTCAAGGGAGGGCCCCCTTCCAAGAGACCCAGTACTTC
CASSQGRAPFQETQYF
>-|TRBJ2-2|TRBV9|-
TGTGCCAGCAGCGCGGCGGTGTCCGGGGGAGTCGCCGGGGAGCTGTTTTTT
CASSAAVSGGVAGELFF
>TRBD1|TRBJ1-4|TRBV28|-
TGTGCCAGCGCCGACAGGGGTAATGAAAAACTGTTTTTT
CASADRGNEKLFF
>TRBD2|TRBJ2-1|TRBV28|-
TGTGCCAGCAGATCCCCAGCGGGAGGACGCTACAATGAGCAGTTCTTC
CASRSPAGGRYNEQFF
>-|TRBJ1-1|TRBV7-2|-
TGTGCCAGCAGCCGGGACAACATAAACACTGAAGCTTTCTTT
CASSRDNINTEAFF
>-|TRBJ1-1|TRBV21-1|-
TGTGCCAGCAGGCCCAACAGGGGGCTATATGAAGCTTTCTTT
CASRPNRGLYEAFF
>TRBD2|TRBJ2-2|TRBV9|-
TGTGCCAGCAGCCCAGGACTAGCGGGAGTGGTCGGGGAGCTGTTTTTT
CASSPGLAGVVGELFF
>TRBD2|TRBJ2-3|TRBV7-8|-
TGTGCCAGCCCCCAGGCGGGGGAATACGCAGATACGCAGTATTTT
CASPQAGEYADTQYF
>-|TRBJ1-1|TRBV27|-
TGTGCCAGCAGTTTAAACAGCATGAACACTGAAGCTTTCTTT
CASSLNSMNTEAFF
>-|TRBJ1-3|TRBV27|-
TGTGCCAGCAGTTCAATGACAGGTTACGGAAACACCATATATTTT
CASSSMTGYGNTIYF